This TCR beta chain was sequenced for a study of OX40 agonist ivuxolimab in advanced cancers. Study information: Patients were dosed with the agonistic anti-OX40 (CD134) antibody ivuxolimab. The study's findings and limits: The authors did not determine the antigen specificity of the expanded peripheral T cells.

The protocol was immunoSEQ multiplex PCR, while the TCRdb copy is restricted to in-frame clones and leaves out a portion. Among 73,000 or so clones listed, 70% to 90% were seen once. In the case of this clone: Its antigen is not identified.

This CDR3 is built from 13 residues. J lost 2 bases, V lost 8 bases, and 5 bases had no gene match. Germline V gene sequence: CDR1 LNHDA, CDR2 SQIVND (reference sequence). Anyone with autoimmune disease history or systemic immunosuppression was excluded. The chain recombines TRBV19 with TRBJ2-7, with 8 bases that match TRBD1. This material consisted of CD4+ or CD8+ T cells sorted from blood, taken in a trial of the OX40 agonist ivuxolimab. The origin of this receptor is an adult with an advanced solid tumor such as melanoma, head and neck, liver or kidney cancer. The CDR3 DNA reads as TGTGCCAGTTTGGGGACAGGCGCCTACGAGCAGTACTTC. Translation: CASLGTGAYEQYF.